This TCR beta chain derives from a study of PD-1 blockade in classical Hodgkin lymphoma. After autologous stem cell transplantation all patients relapsed, and prior brentuximab vedotin exposure differed between cohorts. Germline V CDR1 and CDR2: KGHSH, LQKENI. Unmatched junction bases numbered 8, after V lost 4 bases and J lost 8 bases. The CDR3 spans 15 residues. TCRdb's table, derived via immunoSEQ multiplex PCR, lists solely in-frame clones and lacks some. In the table there are more than 15,000 clones, 75% to 85% of which are singletons. This chain links TRBV18 with TRBJ1-4; 9 positions agree with TRBD1. The source of this sequence is a human donor with classical Hodgkin lymphoma. The material sequenced was peripheral blood mononuclear cells (PBMCs), taken at baseline. CDR3 sequence: CASSRGTGGMEKLFF. DNA of the CDR3: TGTGCCAGCTCACGGGGAACAGGGGGCATGGAAAAACTGTTTTTT.